The 26 T cell receptor beta chains below come from one sample, sequenced in a study of blood T cell repertoires in COVID-19. Only in-frame clones appear in the TCRdb table, and some are missing; sequencing was by immunoSEQ multiplex PCR. The sample has some 300,000 clones, roughly 80% seen once. Sample: peripheral blood. These receptors all stem from a woman between 50 and 59 years old with active or convalescent COVID-19.

The CDR3 here is CASSLETSGSTDTQYF. CDR3 nucleotides: TGTGCCAGCAGCTTGGAGACTAGCGGGAGTACAGATACGCAGTATTTT. The J gene is TRBJ2-3, the V gene TRBV5-6; 12 nucleotides line up with TRBD2. Germline V gene sequence: CDR1 SGHDT, CDR2 YYEEEE. The CDR3 has 16 amino acids. V gave up 0 bases and J gave up 3 bases; unmatched junction bases: 2.

V usage is TRBV5-1 and J usage is TRBJ1-1; 12 nucleotides match TRBD1. The germline V gene encodes CDR1 SGHRS and CDR2 YFSETQ. This CDR3 comprises 16 residues. Losses at the gene ends were 3 bases for V and 2 bases for J; bases not matched to a gene: 5. CDR3 sequence reads: CASSWDRGRRNTEAFF. The CDR3 DNA reads TGCGCCAGCAGCTGGGACAGGGGGCGAAGAAACACTGAAGCTTTCTTT.

The rearrangement links TRBV30 to TRBJ1-5; TRBD1 matches at 8 bases. Germline CDR1 is GTSNPN and CDR2 is SVGIG (reference sequence). With V trimmed by 2 bases and J by 7 bases, 10 bases remained unmatched. The CDR3 has 15 amino acids. The CDR3 protein is CAWSPENRGRQPQHF. The DNA of the CDR3 is TGTGCCTGGAGTCCCGAAAACAGGGGGAGGCAGCCCCAGCATTTT. Complete variable domain (other parts from reference TRBV30 and TRBJ1-5): SQTIHQWPATLVQPVGSPLSLECTVEGTSNPNLYWYRQAAGRGLQLLFYSVGIGQISSEVPQNLSASRPQDRQFILSSKKLLLSDSGFYLCAWSPENRGRQPQHFGDGTRLSIL.

The rearrangement joins TRBV5-1 to TRBJ2-5; 7 nucleotides line up with TRBD2. Germline loops: CDR1 SGHRS, CDR2 YFSETQ. The trim removed 2 bases at V and 0 bases at J, leaving 4 bases unmatched. The CDR3 loop spans 15 amino acids. The CDR3 loop is CASSLSGANQETQYF. The CDR3 DNA is TGCGCCAGCAGCTTAAGCGGGGCCAACCAAGAGACCCAGTACTTC.

The chain carries TRBV12-3 or TRBV12-4 and TRBJ2-1, with D possibly matching TRBD1 (6 bases). CDR3 length: 13 amino acids. Trimming took off 8 bases at V and 1 base at J, with 9 bases between the two ends. DNA of the CDR3: TGTGCCAGCGGTGGGACATCCTACAATGAGCAGTTCTTC. This gives the protein CASGGTSYNEQFF.

The chain recombines TRBV9 with TRBJ1-2; D perhaps matches TRBD1 (5 bases). The germline V and J ends were trimmed by 2 bases and 7 bases, with 9 bases remaining between them. Looked up from germline, CDR1 is SGDLS and CDR2 is YYNGEE. This CDR3 comprises 12 residues. This CDR3 is CASSVDSSGYTF. As DNA, the CDR3 is TGTGCCAGCAGCGTCGACAGTTCTGGCTACACCTTC.

The table lists this clone with many counts. The chain combines TRBV29-1 with TRBJ1-2; 8 nucleotides line up with TRBD1. J was trimmed by 2 bases and V by 7 bases; bases with no gene match: 9. The length of the CDR3 is 14 residues. Germline CDR1 SQVTM, CDR2 ANQGSEA. CDR3 DNA: TGCAGCGCTCTCTCGGACAGGGAGAACTATGGCTACACCTTC. Its translation is CSALSDRENYGYTF.

J is TRBJ2-3 and V is TRBV10-3; D is ambiguous. This CDR3 contains 15 residues. V was clipped by 0 bases and J by 1 base, with 8 bases between them. Germline V gives CDR1 ENHRY, CDR2 SYGVKD. The CDR3 region is CAISESAVRTDTQYF. In nucleotides, the CDR3 is TGTGCCATCAGTGAGTCGGCGGTGCGCACAGATACGCAGTATTTT.

This chain links TRBV27 with TRBJ2-7, with D maybe TRBD2 (6 bases). Trimming removed 7 bases at V and 6 bases at J, with 19 bases between. Germline CDR1 reads MNHEY; CDR2 reads SMNVEV (reference sequence). The CDR3 runs 14 residues. The CDR3 sequence is CASTPWGRRGEQYF. In DNA form, the CDR3 reads TGTGCCAGCACCCCATGGGGCAGGCGGGGCGAGCAGTACTTC.

The chain uses TRBV19 and TRBJ1-2; the D gene is possibly TRBD1 (5 bases). Deletions cut 2 bases from V and 6 bases from J, with 13 bases between. Germline V lookup: CDR1 LNHDA, CDR2 SQIVND (reference sequence). There are 14 residues in the CDR3. Here the CDR3 reads CASSIPGQLHGYTF. The DNA of the CDR3 is TGTGCCAGTAGTATACCAGGGCAGCTCCATGGCTACACCTTC. Full variable domain (missing parts from reference TRBV19 and TRBJ1-2): DGGITQSPKYLFRKEGQNVTLSCEQNLNHDAMYWYRQDPGQGLRLIYYSQIVNDFQKGDIAEGYSVSREKKESFPLTVTSAQKNPTAFYLCASSIPGQLHGYTFGSGTRLTVV.

The J gene is TRBJ1-1, the V gene TRBV19; D is unclear. Germline CDR1 is LNHDA and CDR2 is SQIVND (reference sequence). The CDR3 has 13 amino acids. Trimming took 7 bases from V and 3 from J, leaving 12 bases between them. CDR3 amino acids: CASNEIADTEAFF. The CDR3 DNA is TGTGCCAGTAACGAGATCGCCGACACTGAAGCTTTCTTT.

This clone came up a few times. The chain combines TRBV11-3 with TRBJ2-2, with TRBD1 identical over 9 bases. Germline CDR1 is SGHNT and CDR2 is YENEEA. V lost 2 bases to trimming and J lost 2 bases; unmatched junction nucleotides: 3. The CDR3 runs 16 residues. This CDR3 is CASSLTGQGNTGELFF. In nucleotides, the CDR3 is TGTGCCAGCAGCTTAACGGGACAGGGAAACACCGGGGAGCTGTTTTTT.

This clone was counted between two and nine times. The CDR3 sequence: CARQQGFREKLFF. In nucleotides, the CDR3 is TGTGCCAGGCAACAGGGGTTCAGGGAAAAACTGTTTTTT. The chain combines TRBV19 with TRBJ1-4, with 7 positions matching TRBD1. This CDR3 contains 13 residues. J lost 8 bases, V lost 9 bases, and 9 bases had no gene match. Germline CDR1 is LNHDA and CDR2 is SQIVND (reference sequence).

This sequence joins TRBV29-1 and TRBJ1-1; possible D gene TRBD1, 6 bases. Per the germline V gene, CDR1 is SQVTM and CDR2 is ANQGSEA. V shed 5 bases and J shed 5 bases, with 18 bases lying between them. CDR3 size: 14 residues. For the CDR3, the DNA is TGCAGCGTTTTCGTTGGCAGGGGCACGACTGAAGCTTTCTTT. It encodes CSVFVGRGTTEAFF.

V gene TRBV4-1 combines with J gene TRBJ1-2; the D gene is possibly TRBD1 (6 bases). Per the germline V gene, CDR1 is MGHRA and CDR2 is YSYEKL. The CDR3 consists of 13 residues. V was trimmed by 0 bases and J by 4 bases, leaving 6 bases between them. CDR3 amino acids: CASSQETGYGYTF. As DNA, the CDR3 is TGCGCCAGCAGCCAAGAGACAGGCTATGGCTACACCTTC.

V is TRBV2 and J is TRBJ2-7; TRBD2 matches at 8 bases. V was clipped by 7 bases and J by 6 bases; unmatched bases: 14. CDR3 size: 15 residues. Germline V lookup: CDR1 SNHLY, CDR2 FYNNEI. The CDR3 reads CASTGPGGPRGEQYF. The CDR3 DNA reads TGTGCCAGCACCGGCCCGGGGGGGCCGAGGGGCGAGCAGTACTTC.

The chain links TRBV5-6 to TRBJ1-6; D remains ambiguous. Trimming took off 3 bases at V and 5 bases at J, with 6 bases between the two ends. Germline lookup yields CDR1 SGHDT and CDR2 YYEEEE. The CDR3 contains 13 residues. The CDR3 protein is CASSSRDNSPLHF. The CDR3 DNA sequence: TGTGCCAGCAGCTCGCGGGATAATTCACCCCTCCACTTT.

The rearrangement joins TRBV19 to TRBJ1-2; 8 bases map to TRBD1. This CDR3 spans 17 amino acids. Germline V lookup: CDR1 LNHDA, CDR2 SQIVND (reference sequence). V shed 1 base and J 4 bases; nucleotides not matched to a gene: 11. The CDR3 DNA is TGTGCCAGTAGTATAGTGTGGGGACAGGCAGTCCCCTATGGCTACACCTTC. Protein product: CASSIVWGQAVPYGYTF.

This clone was found once. The chain is built from TRBV5-1 and TRBJ2-3; D gene uncertain. Germline V gene lookup returns CDR1 SGHRS and CDR2 YFSETQ. The CDR3 loop spans 13 amino acids. The germline V and J ends were trimmed by 0 bases and 3 bases, with 5 bases remaining between them. CDR3: CASSLGLTDTQYF. CDR3 sequence (DNA): TGCGCCAGCAGCTTGGGTCTTACAGATACGCAGTATTTT.

The chain uses TRBV10-3 and TRBJ1-3; D is unclear. CDR1 is ENHRY and CDR2 is SYGVKD in the germline V gene. With 6 bases removed from V and 1 base from J, the gap between germline ends came to 19 bases. The CDR3 has 17 amino acids. CDR3 sequence (DNA): TGTGCCATCAGGGGGATAGGAGGAACGGATTCTGGAAACACCATATATTTT. Translating it yields CAIRGIGGTDSGNTIYF.

This clone came up a few times. J is TRBJ1-2 and V is TRBV7-8; D possibly corresponds to TRBD1 (6 bases). V gave up 5 bases and J gave up 2 bases, with 9 bases separating them. The length of the CDR3 is 13 residues. Germline V gene lookup returns CDR1 SGHVS and CDR2 FQNEAQ. CDR3 loop: CASSPDRNYGYTF. The CDR3 DNA sequence: TGTGCCAGCAGCCCCGACAGGAACTATGGCTACACCTTC.

This rearrangement joins TRBV11-2 to TRBJ1-5; perhaps TRBD1 as D (5 bases). The CDR3 spans 15 residues. Trimming stripped 1 base from V and 4 bases from J, with 11 bases between. Germline CDR1 is SGHAT and CDR2 is FQNNGV. CDR3 protein: CASSLAGNDNQPQHF. In DNA, the CDR3 is TGTGCCAGCAGCTTAGCAGGGAACGATAATCAGCCCCAGCATTTT.

In this sample, this clone turned up a few times. DNA for the CDR3: TGTGCCATTAAGGGAGGTGGATACACAGATACGCAGTATTTT. As protein: CAIKGGGYTDTQYF. This chain links TRBV10-3 with TRBJ2-3, with D perhaps TRBD2 (6 bases). Germline-derived CDR1 and CDR2 are ENHRY and SYGVKD. Deletions cut 9 bases from V and 2 bases from J, with 15 bases between. This CDR3 is built from 14 residues.

The V gene is TRBV2, the J gene TRBJ2-3; D is perhaps TRBD2 (5 bases). V was pared by 7 bases and J by 2 bases, with 13 bases between. The germline CDR1 and CDR2 sequences are SNHLY and FYNNEI. The CDR3 contains 14 residues. CDR3 region: CASILERNTDTQYF. The CDR3 DNA reads TGTGCCAGCATCTTAGAGCGGAACACAGATACGCAGTATTTT.

This chain uses TRBV28 with TRBJ2-7; TRBD2 matches at 9 bases. CDR3 length: 16 residues. Germline V CDR1 and CDR2: MDHEN, SYDVKM. V dropped 7 bases and J dropped 2; count of bases not matched to a gene: 12. For the CDR3, the DNA is TGTGCCAGCACGACCCCATGGGGCGGGAGGGCCTACGAGCAGTACTTC. Protein sequence: CASTTPWGGRAYEQYF.

The V call is TRBV30, the J call TRBJ2-7, with D possibly matching TRBD1 (5 bases). The CDR3 totals 15 residues. The V and J ends lost 4 bases and 3 bases respectively, with 19 bases between them. Germline V gene sequence: CDR1 GTSNPN, CDR2 SVGIG (reference sequence). As DNA, the CDR3 is TGTGCCTGGACCCCAAGGGGCAGAAGAATCTACGAGCAGTACTTC. Its translation: CAWTPRGRRIYEQYF.